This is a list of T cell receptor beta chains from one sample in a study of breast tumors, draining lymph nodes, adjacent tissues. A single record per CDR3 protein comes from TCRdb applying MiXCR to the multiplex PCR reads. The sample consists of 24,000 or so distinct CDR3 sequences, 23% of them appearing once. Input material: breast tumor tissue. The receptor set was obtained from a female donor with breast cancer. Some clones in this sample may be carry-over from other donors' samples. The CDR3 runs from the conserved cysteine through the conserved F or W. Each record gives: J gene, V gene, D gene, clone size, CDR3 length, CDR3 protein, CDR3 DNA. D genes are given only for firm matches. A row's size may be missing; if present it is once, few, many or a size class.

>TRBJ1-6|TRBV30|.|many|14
CAWSVLTGSSPLHF
TGTGCCTGGAGTGTGCTTACGGGCAGTTCACCCCTCCACTTT
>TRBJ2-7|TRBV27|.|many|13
CASSSGTTYEQYF
TGTGCCAGCAGTTCCGGGACAACATACGAGCAGTACTTC
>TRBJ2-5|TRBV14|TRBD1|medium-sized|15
CASSQDAGGRETQYF
TGTGCCAGCAGCCAAGATGCAGGGGGCAGGGAGACCCAGTACTTC
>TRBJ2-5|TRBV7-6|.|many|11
CASSFGETQYF
TGTGCCAGCAGCTTCGGGGAGACCCAGTACTTC
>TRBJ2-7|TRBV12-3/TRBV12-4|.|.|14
CASSLAGVSYEQYF
TGTGCCAGCAGTTTGGCAGGGGTCTCCTACGAGCAGTACTTC
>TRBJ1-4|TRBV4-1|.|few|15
CASSQYRRENEKLFF
TGCGCCAGCAGCCAATATAGACGGGAGAATGAAAAACTGTTTTTT
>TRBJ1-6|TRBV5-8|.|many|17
CASRSGHRSSYNSPLHF
TGTGCCAGCAGAAGTGGACACCGGAGCTCCTATAATTCACCCCTCCACTTT
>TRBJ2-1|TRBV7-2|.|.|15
CASSLGSLYHNEQFF
TGTGCCAGCAGCTTAGGCAGTCTCTACCACAATGAGCAGTTCTTC
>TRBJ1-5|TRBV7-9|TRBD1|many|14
CASSTQGANQPQHF
TGTGCCAGCAGTACCCAGGGGGCTAATCAGCCCCAGCATTTT
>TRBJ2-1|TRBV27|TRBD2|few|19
CASSPSGLAGRGRYNEQFF
TGTGCCAGCAGCCCATCGGGACTAGCGGGAAGGGGTCGGTACAATGAGCAGTTCTTC
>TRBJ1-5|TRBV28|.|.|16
CASSIRSRGGNQPQHF
TGTGCCAGCAGCATCAGGAGCCGGGGAGGCAATCAGCCCCAGCATTTT
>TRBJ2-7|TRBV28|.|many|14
CASSLSGDSYEQYF
TGTGCCAGCAGTTTGTCGGGTGACTCCTACGAGCAGTACTTC
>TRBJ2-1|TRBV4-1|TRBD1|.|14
CASSQDTGVNEQFF
TGCGCCAGCAGCCAAGATACAGGGGTAAATGAGCAGTTCTTC
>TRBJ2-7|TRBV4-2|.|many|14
CASSQDFGEDEQYF
TGTGCCAGCAGCCAAGACTTCGGGGAAGACGAGCAGTACTTC
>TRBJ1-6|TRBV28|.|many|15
CASSLASGAGSPLHF
TGTGCCAGCAGTTTAGCGTCGGGGGCAGGATCACCCCTCCACTTT
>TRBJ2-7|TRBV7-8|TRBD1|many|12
CASSRTGNEQYF
TGTGCCAGCAGCCGGACAGGGAACGAGCAGTACTTC
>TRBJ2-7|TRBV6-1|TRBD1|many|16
CASQFRLGTGGYEQYF
TGTGCCAGCCAATTCAGACTCGGGACAGGTGGCTACGAGCAGTACTTC
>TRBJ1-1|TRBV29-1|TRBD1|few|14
CSGHRGLRSTEAFF
TGCAGCGGGCACAGGGGGCTGAGGAGCACTGAAGCTTTCTTT
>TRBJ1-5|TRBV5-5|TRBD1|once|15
CASSLLPDRSSPQHF
TGTGCCAGCAGCTTGCTCCCGGACAGGTCATCGCCCCAGCATTTT
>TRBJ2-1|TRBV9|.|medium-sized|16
CASSVDGAPSYNEQFF
TGTGCCAGCAGCGTAGACGGGGCTCCTTCCTACAATGAGCAGTTCTTC
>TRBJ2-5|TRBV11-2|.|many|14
CASSSRTYQETQYF
TGTGCCAGCAGCTCTCGGACTTATCAAGAGACCCAGTACTTC
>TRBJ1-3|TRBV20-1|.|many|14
CSALAPSSGNTIYF
TGCAGTGCCCTCGCCCCAAGCTCTGGAAACACCATATATTTT
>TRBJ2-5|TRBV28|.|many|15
CASKPLPTAGETQYF
TGTGCCAGCAAACCCCTCCCCACGGCCGGGGAGACCCAGTACTTC
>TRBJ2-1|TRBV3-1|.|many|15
CASSQYAASFYEQFF
TGTGCCAGCAGCCAATACGCTGCCTCTTTCTATGAGCAGTTCTTC
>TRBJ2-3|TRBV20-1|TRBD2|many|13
CSPGLAGADTQYF
TGCAGTCCGGGACTAGCGGGGGCAGATACGCAGTATTTT
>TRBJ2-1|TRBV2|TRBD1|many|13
CASRKTGVNEQFF
TGTGCCAGCAGAAAGACAGGGGTCAATGAGCAGTTCTTC
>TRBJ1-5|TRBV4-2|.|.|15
CASSQETGGNQPQHF
TGTGCCAGCAGCCAAGAAACGGGGGGCAATCAGCCCCAGCATTTT
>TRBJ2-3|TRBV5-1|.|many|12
CASSWTTDTQYF
TGCGCCAGCAGCTGGACCACAGATACGCAGTATTTT
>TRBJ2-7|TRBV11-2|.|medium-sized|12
CASSQNHPEQYF
TGTGCCAGCAGCCAGAACCACCCCGAGCAGTACTTC
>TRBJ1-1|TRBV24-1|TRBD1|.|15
CATSESGTENTEAFF
TGTGCCACCAGTGAATCCGGGACAGAGAACACTGAAGCTTTCTTT
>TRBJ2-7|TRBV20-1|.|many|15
CSAPGAGAFSYEQYF
TGCAGTGCTCCCGGGGCGGGGGCTTTCTCCTACGAGCAGTACTTC
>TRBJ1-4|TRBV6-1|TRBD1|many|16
CASSKWGQEMDEKLFF
TGTGCCAGCAGTAAGTGGGGACAGGAGATGGATGAAAAACTGTTTTTT
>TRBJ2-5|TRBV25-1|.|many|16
CASSELAGPNQETQYF
TGTGCCAGCAGTGAATTGGCGGGGCCGAACCAAGAGACCCAGTACTTC
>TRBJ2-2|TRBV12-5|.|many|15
CASGLGQATTGELFF
TGTGCTAGTGGTTTGGGACAGGCGACGACCGGGGAGCTGTTTTTT
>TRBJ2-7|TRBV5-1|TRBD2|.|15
CASSRGLAGDYEQYF
TGCGCCAGCAGCCGGGGACTAGCGGGGGATTACGAGCAGTACTTC
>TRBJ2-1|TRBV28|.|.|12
CASSKPWNEQFF
TGTGCCAGCAGTAAACCGTGGAATGAGCAGTTCTTC
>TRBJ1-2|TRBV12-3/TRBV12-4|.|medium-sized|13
CASSPTRDTGYTF
TGTGCCAGCAGCCCTACTCGGGACACAGGCTACACCTTC
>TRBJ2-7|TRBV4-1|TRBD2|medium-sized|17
CASSQGPRAGGSYEQYF
TGCGCCAGCAGCCAAGGCCCCCGGGCGGGAGGCTCCTACGAGCAGTACTTC
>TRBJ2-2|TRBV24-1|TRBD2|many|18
CATSDTGLAGADTGELFF
TGTGCCACCAGTGATACCGGACTAGCGGGAGCTGACACCGGGGAGCTGTTTTTT
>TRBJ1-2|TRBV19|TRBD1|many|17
CASSTWTGGPTNYGYTF
TGTGCCAGTAGTACCTGGACAGGGGGCCCCACTAACTATGGCTACACCTTC
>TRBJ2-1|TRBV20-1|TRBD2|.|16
CSAISVAGPSYNEQFF
TGCAGTGCTATCAGCGTAGCGGGACCTTCCTACAATGAGCAGTTCTTC
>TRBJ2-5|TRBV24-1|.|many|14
CATSDDQVQETQYF
TGTGCCACCAGTGATGACCAGGTCCAAGAGACCCAGTACTTC
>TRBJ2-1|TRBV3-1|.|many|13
CASSSAASVEQFF
TGTGCCAGCAGCTCTGCCGCGAGCGTCGAGCAGTTCTTC
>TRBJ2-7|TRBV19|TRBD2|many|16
CASSMAGTSGSYEQYF
TGTGCCAGTAGTATGGCCGGGACTAGCGGGAGCTACGAGCAGTACTTC
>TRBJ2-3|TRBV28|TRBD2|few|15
CASNLYREGPDTQYF
TGTGCCAGCAACCTTTATCGGGAGGGCCCAGATACGCAGTATTTT
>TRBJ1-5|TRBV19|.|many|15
CASSDYIGTNRPQHF
TGTGCCAGCTCTGACTACATAGGTACCAATCGGCCCCAGCATTTT